These 5 T cell receptor beta chains originate from one sample sequenced in a study of Graves' ophthalmopathy and Graves' hyperthyroidism. Amplified TCR beta CDR3 regions were obtained using RNA transcripts as template. First-round RT-PCR with HTBI primers preceded a second-round multiplex PCR. TCRdb passed the multiplex PCR reads through MiXCR, listing each CDR3 protein once. Among about 480,000 distinct CDR3 sequences, about an eighth were seen once, and the ten largest hold roughly 9.8%. Sequencing was performed on blood. These TCRs come from a woman younger than 45 with Graves' ophthalmopathy.

This clonotype was observed many times. The J gene is TRBJ1-1, the V gene TRBV30; D is uncertain. CDR3 size: 13 residues. From germline, CDR1 is GTSNPN and CDR2 SVGIG (reference sequence). Trimming took off 2 bases at V and 3 bases at J, with 10 bases between the two ends. CDR3 nucleotide sequence: TGTGCCTGGAGTCGGACTGGGGACACTGAAGCTTTCTTT. Translation: CAWSRTGDTEAFF.

This sequence joins TRBV20-1 and TRBJ2-7; the match to TRBD2 covers 10 bases. V lost 5 bases and J lost 2; bases outside the gene matches: 9. There are 15 residues in the CDR3. Per the germline V gene, CDR1 is DFQATT and CDR2 is SNEGSKA (reference sequence). CDR3 in DNA: TGCAGTGCTGGCTTAGCGGGGGGCTCCACCTACGAGCAGTACTTC. Translating gives CSAGLAGGSTYEQYF.

V gene TRBV3-1 combines with J gene TRBJ2-7; 8 bases fit TRBD1. The CDR3 length is 16 residues. The V gene's germline CDR1 is LGHDT and CDR2 YNNKEL (reference sequence). After removal of 6 bases from V and 7 bases from J, the junction contained 17 bases not matched to a gene. The DNA of the CDR3 is TGTGCCAGCAGAACCAACCGGGACAGGTACTCTAGGGAGCAGTACTTC. Translating gives CASRTNRDRYSREQYF.

This clonotype was counted ten times or more. V usage is TRBV25-1 and J usage is TRBJ1-1, with D perhaps TRBD1 (5 bases). Trimming removed 2 bases from V and 5 bases from J, with 15 bases in between. Germline V CDR1 and CDR2: MGHDK, SYGVNS. The CDR3 consists of 15 residues. CDR3 residues: CASSESGQGRTEAFF. The CDR3 DNA follows: TGTGCCAGCAGTGAAAGCGGGCAGGGACGGACTGAAGCTTTCTTT.

This clonotype has at least ten counts. This rearrangement joins TRBV6-1 to TRBJ1-1; no clear D. The CDR3 runs 13 residues. Germline CDR1 and CDR2: MNHNS and SASEGT. V lost 6 bases, J lost 10 bases, and 18 bases lay in between. In DNA, the CDR3 is TGTGCCAGCAGATCCGGACTGTTAGAGGGAGCTTTCTTT. It codes for CASRSGLLEGAFF.